Described below is a single T cell receptor beta chain sequence and its context. The CDR3 covers 15 residues. The data stem from a study of blood T cell repertoires in COVID-19. Study details: The United States, Italy and Spain were the sources of the acute and convalescent COVID-19 samples. The cDNA or gDNA used as material had been derived from T cells, B-cell-depleted T cells, or PBMCs.

In the source study's methods: Amplification of reference gene primers provided the estimated nucleated cell counts. The table came from immunoSEQ multiplex PCR; TCRdb's copy has only in-frame clones and leaves some out. V and J calls and clone size follow that table, whereas D and trimming were derived from the DNA. The table includes about 250,000 clones, nearly 90% detected once. This clonotype originated in a man aged 18 to 29 with active or convalescent COVID-19. Material for sequencing was peripheral blood. V gene TRBV21-1 combines with J gene TRBJ2-3; the table's D call, TRBD2, has no DNA check behind it. TRBV21-1 is a recognized pseudogene. CDR3 protein: CASSVGLPGADTQYF. CDR3 bases: TGTGCCAGCAGCGTGGGACTACCTGGCGCAGATACGCAGTATTTT.